A single T cell receptor beta chain is shown here with its context. Germline V gene lookup returns CDR1 WNHNN and CDR2 SYGVQD (reference sequence). The CDR3 covers 16 residues. For each CDR3 protein, TCRdb gives one entry from its re-call of the 5' RACE reads, without DNA. In all, the sample yields under 600,000 distinct CDR3 sequences. The record originates from a study of T cells expressing NK-cell markers. Material: blood T cells: a sorted CD56 or NKG2C T cell subset, CD4+ or CD8+ T cells, or bulk PBMC T cells (not recorded which). The clonotype was recovered from a woman aged 50 to 65 in good health. V is TRBV10-1 and J is TRBJ2-2; the D call from TCRdb, TRBD2, cannot be confirmed without DNA. The CDR3: CASSESRGSFAGELFF.